The present T cell receptor (beta chain) was sequenced within a study of shared clonotypes between healthy human individuals. Points from the study as a whole: The authors sampled blood alone, and tissue repertoires likely differ.

A word on this clone: Antigen unknown.

Deep level was the assay's run setting. With ten immunoSEQ deep assay plates, unsorted PBMC DNA underwent sequencing. Original methodology: ImmunoSEQ output lacked quality scores and full-length reads, limiting matched filtering. Assay: immunoSEQ multiplex PCR; the TCRdb copy retains only in-frame clones and omits some. D and trimming were read from the DNA, whereas the V and J calls and clone size are those reported in that table. The sample consists of fewer than 600,000 clones, roughly three quarters of them appearing once. Trimming cost V 0 bases and J 0 bases, with 12 bases left between them. This CDR3 region has 17 residues. Germline lookup yields CDR1 WNHNN and CDR2 SYGVQD (reference sequence).

This TCR came from a middle-aged woman in good health. Some clones in this sample may be carry-over from other donors' samples. This chain joins TRBV10-1 and TRBJ1-5; D not certain. The sequencing input was PBMCs. In DNA form, the CDR3 reads TGCGCCAGCAGTGAGTCGGGAGCGGCAAATAGCAATCAGCCCCAGCATTTT. Translating it yields CASSESGAANSNQPQHF.